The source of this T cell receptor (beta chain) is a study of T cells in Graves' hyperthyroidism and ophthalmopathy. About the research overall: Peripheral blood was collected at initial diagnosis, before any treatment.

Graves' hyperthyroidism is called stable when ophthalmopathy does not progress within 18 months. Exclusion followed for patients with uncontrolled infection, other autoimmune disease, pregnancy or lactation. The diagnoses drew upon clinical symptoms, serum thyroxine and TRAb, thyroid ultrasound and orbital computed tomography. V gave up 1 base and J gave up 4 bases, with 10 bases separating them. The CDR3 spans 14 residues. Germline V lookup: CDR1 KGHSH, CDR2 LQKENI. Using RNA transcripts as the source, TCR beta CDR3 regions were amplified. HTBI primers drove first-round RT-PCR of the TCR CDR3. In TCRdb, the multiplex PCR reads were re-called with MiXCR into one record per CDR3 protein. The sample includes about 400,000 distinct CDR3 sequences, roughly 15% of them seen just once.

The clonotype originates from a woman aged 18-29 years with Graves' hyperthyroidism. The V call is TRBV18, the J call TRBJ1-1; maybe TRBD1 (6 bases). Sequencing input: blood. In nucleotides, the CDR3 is TGTGCCAGCTCACCACTGGGGGCACGCACTGAAGCTTTCTTT. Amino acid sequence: CASSPLGARTEAFF.